The 25 T cell receptor beta chains presented below share a single source sample, sequenced in a study of T cells in Graves' hyperthyroidism and ophthalmopathy. The investigators amplified TCR beta CDR3 regions from RNA transcripts. RT-PCR in the first round (using the HTBI primer set) targeted the TCR CDR3. Via MiXCR, TCRdb re-called the multiplex PCR reads, giving one row per CDR3 protein. The sample contains approximately 700,000 distinct CDR3 sequences, nearly 45% of which appear only once. The sample was peripheral blood or thyroid tissue (not recorded which). These TCRs come from an adult man with Graves' disease, either hyperthyroidism or ophthalmopathy (not recorded which).

This clonotype was detected many times. In nucleotides, the CDR3 is TGTGCCAGCAGAGCAGCAAGCTCTGGAAACACCATATATTTT. Protein product: CASRAASSGNTIYF. The chain carries TRBV7-8 and TRBJ1-3; unclear D gene. CDR1 and CDR2 from the germline V gene are SGHVS and FQNEAQ. The CDR3 has 14 amino acids. The V end was cut by 6 bases, the J end by 0 bases, with 9 bases between.

This clonotype came up many times. The chain couples TRBV2 to TRBJ1-5; no clear D gene. The germline CDR1 and CDR2 sequences are SNHLY and FYNNEI. V was cut by 1 base and J by 0 bases, with 4 bases left in between. The CDR3 contains 14 residues. CDR3 nucleotide sequence: TGTGCCAGCAGTGAAGGCCCTAGCAATCAGCCCCAGCATTTT. Its translation is CASSEGPSNQPQHF.

The chain is built from TRBV12-3 or TRBV12-4 and TRBJ1-2; 9 nucleotides agree with TRBD1. The CDR3 is 13 amino acids. Trimming cost V 11 bases and J 0 bases; bases outside gene matches: 4. DNA of the CDR3: TGTGCCGGACAGGGGTTCCCTAACTATGGCTACACCTTC. This encodes CAGQGFPNYGYTF.

The chain has TRBV25-1 and TRBJ1-2; weak D call: TRBD1 (5 bases). Germline V gene lookup returns CDR1 MGHDK and CDR2 SYGVNS. This CDR3 comprises 12 residues. V dropped 9 bases and J dropped 3 bases, with 11 bases sitting between them. In DNA form, the CDR3 reads TGTGCCAGTACGGACACTGACTATGGCTACACCTTC. This sequence encodes CASTDTDYGYTF.

The rearrangement links TRBV2 to TRBJ1-6; D is unclear. Germline values: CDR1 SNHLY, CDR2 FYNNEI. The CDR3 has 11 amino acids. Trimming left V 7 bases short and J 11 bases short, with 9 bases between. The CDR3 DNA sequence: TGTGCCAGCACGGGGAGCACACCCCTCCACTTT. Amino acids: CASTGSTPLHF.

This chain uses TRBV2 with TRBJ1-2, with 8 bases aligning to TRBD1. V shed 6 bases and J 3 bases; nucleotides not matched to a gene: 6. The CDR3 is 14 amino acids. The germline gives CDR1 SNHLY, CDR2 FYNNEI. The CDR3 coding sequence is TGTGCCAGCAGATCCGGGACAGGTTACTATGGCTACACCTTC. Translation: CASRSGTGYYGYTF.

This clonotype was seen at least ten times. This CDR3 reads CASSLGVDSPLHF. CDR3 in DNA: TGTGCCAGCAGCTTAGGGGTGGATTCACCCCTCCACTTT. This chain links TRBV7-2 with TRBJ1-6; D gene uncertain. CDR1 is SGHTA, CDR2 FQGNSA, per germline. This CDR3 spans 13 amino acids. Trimming removed 1 base at V and 8 bases at J, with 6 bases between.

This clonotype has ten or more counts. The CDR3 nucleotides read TGTGCCATCAGTGAGTCGGACGGGGAGCTGTTTTTT. Encoded protein: CAISESDGELFF. V usage is TRBV10-3 and J usage is TRBJ2-2; D not resolved. Germline V gene sequence: CDR1 ENHRY, CDR2 SYGVKD. Trimming removed 0 bases from V and 7 bases from J, with 3 bases in between. This CDR3 is built from 12 residues.

Concerning this clonotype: A much larger clone differs from this one at a single base, so this may be a read error. The V call is TRBV29-1, the J call TRBJ2-2; D is ambiguous. Germline assignment: CDR1 SQVTM and CDR2 ANQGSEA. V lost 4 bases, J lost 3 bases, and 6 bases lay in between. This CDR3 comprises 12 residues. The CDR3 region has the DNA TGCAGCGTTGGACACGACACCGGGGAGCTGTTTTTT. Protein sequence: CSVGHDTGELFF.

This clonotype was detected only a few times. The rearrangement uses TRBV25-1 and TRBJ1-1; D uncertain. This CDR3 has 11 residues. Germline CDR1 MGHDK, CDR2 SYGVNS. Trimming removed 9 bases from V and 4 bases from J, with 9 bases in between. The DNA of the CDR3 is TGTGCCAGTAAGGGCACCACTGAAGCTTTCTTT. Its protein is CASKGTTEAFF.

This clonotype occurred a few times. The V and J genes are TRBV7-9 and TRBJ1-5, with D maybe TRBD1 (5 bases). Trimming took 5 bases from V and 3 from J, leaving 14 bases between them. Germline V gives CDR1 SEHNR, CDR2 FQNEAQ (reference sequence). CDR3 size: 15 residues. CDR3 DNA sequence: TGTGCCAGCAGCCAAGAGGGGCTAGACAATCAGCCCCAGCATTTT. It is translated as CASSQEGLDNQPQHF.

The chain uses TRBV12-3 or TRBV12-4 and TRBJ1-5; 10 nucleotides line up with TRBD1. The CDR3 runs to 13 residues. The CDR3, as DNA: TGTGCGACCGGGACAGGGGAAAATCAGCCCCAGCATTTT. As protein: CATGTGENQPQHF.

V and J are TRBV7-3 and TRBJ1-5; 7 nucleotides agree with TRBD1. The ends lost 5 bases at V and 4 bases at J; junction bases unmatched: 14. The germline V gene has CDR1 SGHTA and CDR2 FQGTGA. This CDR3 contains 17 residues. The CDR3 DNA is TGTGCCAGCAGCCCATCAGGGACAGCCGGAAGAAATCAGCCCCAGCATTTT. It is translated as CASSPSGTAGRNQPQHF.

This clonotype has ten or more counts. An end of the junction does not agree with germline; a read error may underlie this. V and J are TRBV7-7 and TRBJ2-5, with 14 bases fitting TRBD2. This CDR3 region has 15 residues. CDR1 and CDR2 (germline): SSHAT, FNYEAQ (reference sequence). This chain's CDR3 is CASSLGLAGEETQYF. CDR3 sequence (DNA): TGTGCTAGCAGCTTGGGACTAGCGGGAGAAGAGACCCAGTACTTC.

This sequence joins TRBV20-1 and TRBJ2-3; 9 bases match TRBD1. Per germline, CDR1 DFQATT and CDR2 SNEGSKA (reference sequence). V dropped 6 bases and J dropped 4; count of bases not matched to a gene: 11. The CDR3 is 15 residues long. CDR3 loop: CSAQGTGTASDTQYF. The DNA for the CDR3 is TGCAGTGCACAAGGGACAGGGACGGCTTCAGATACGCAGTATTTT.

This clonotype has at least ten counts. V and J are TRBV20-1 and TRBJ2-7; 8 bases align to TRBD2. This CDR3 has 13 residues. Looked up from germline, CDR1 is DFQATT and CDR2 is SNEGSKA (reference sequence). The J segment lost 4 bases and the V segment lost 1 base, leaving 3 bases of the junction unmatched. CDR3 bases: TGCAGTGCTAGAGCGGGCGGGAGGTACGAGCAGTACTTC. Protein product: CSARAGGRYEQYF.

The genes are TRBV7-9 and TRBJ2-7, with D perhaps TRBD2 (5 bases). From germline, CDR1 is SEHNR and CDR2 FQNEAQ (reference sequence). CDR3 length equals 14 residues. V was pared by 5 bases and J by 4 bases, with 15 bases between. This CDR3 reads CASSGSGFMYEQYF. The CDR3, as DNA: TGTGCCAGCAGCGGCTCGGGGTTCATGTACGAGCAGTACTTC.

Concerning this clonotype itself: Sequence at one end of the junction differs from germline and may be a read error. The CDR3 DNA reads as TGTGCCAGCAGCCCCCCGGGGGACGGTGCTGAAACTTTCTTT. It codes for CASSPPGDGAETFF. The chain links TRBV14 to TRBJ1-1; D perhaps matches TRBD1 (5 bases). The CDR3 is 14 amino acids. The germline CDR1 and CDR2 sequences are SGHDN and FVKESK.

For the CDR3, the DNA is TGTGCCAGCAGTGAAGGCCGGGCGAACTCTGGAAACACCATATATTTT. Translating it yields CASSEGRANSGNTIYF. V usage is TRBV2 and J usage is TRBJ1-3; D is undetermined. Germline V CDR1 and CDR2: SNHLY, FYNNEI. Deletions cut 1 base from V and 0 bases from J, with 10 bases between. The CDR3 has 16 residues.

This clonotype occurred once. This chain joins TRBV24-1 and TRBJ1-2; no firm D call. V was clipped by 4 bases and J by 3 bases, with 8 bases between them. Per the germline V gene, CDR1 is KGHDR and CDR2 is SFDVKD. This CDR3 region has 13 residues. The CDR3 region has the DNA TGTGCCACCAGTGAAGGAGAAGACTATGGCTACACCTTC. Translated, it gives CATSEGEDYGYTF.

Only a few counts were recorded for this clonotype. Written as DNA, the CDR3 is TGTGCTAGTGACACCGACAGGGCCAGCTCTGGAAACACCATATATTTT. Its translation is CASDTDRASSGNTIYF. The rearrangement uses TRBV12-5 and TRBJ1-3, with TRBD1 matching over 7 bases. The CDR3 is made up of 16 amino acids. Losses at the gene ends were 7 bases for V and 0 bases for J; bases not matched to a gene: 9. Germline CDR1 and CDR2: LGHNT and FRNRAP.

As for this clonotype: A much larger clone differs from this one at a single base, so this may be a read error. The rearrangement uses TRBV11-3 and TRBJ2-5; unclear D gene. Trimming removed 5 bases from V and 5 bases from J, with 15 bases in between. Germline V gene sequence: CDR1 SGHNT, CDR2 YENEEA. CDR3 length: 14 amino acids. CDR3 in DNA: TGTGCCAGCAGCCGGACGGACGGTGCCGAGACCCAGTACTTC. Residues: CASSRTDGAETQYF. Drawing the rest from reference TRBV11-3 and TRBJ2-5, the complete variable domain is EAGVVQSPRYKIIEKKQPVAFWCNPISGHNTLYWYLQNLGQGPELLIRYENEEAVDDSQLPKDRFSAERLKGVDSTLKIQPAELGDSAVYLCASSRTDGAETQYFGPGTRLLVL.

Worth noting for this clonotype: The conserved phenylalanine or tryptophan is not found at the CDR3 terminus, so this likely reflects a read error. The rearrangement links TRBV9 to TRBJ1-1; D gene ambiguous. The V end lost 4 bases, the J end lost 0 bases, and 13 bases lay between the germline ends. This CDR3 is 15 amino acids long. Germline assignment: CDR1 SGDLS and CDR2 YYNGEE. This CDR3 is CASSPFYDLNTEAFV. The DNA of the CDR3 is TGTGCCAGCAGCCCATTCTACGACTTGAACACTGAAGCTTTCGTT.

The rearrangement joins TRBV7-2 to TRBJ1-1; the D gene is possibly TRBD1 (5 bases). The V end was cut by 2 bases, the J end by 0 bases, with 10 bases between. Germline V CDR1 and CDR2: SGHTA, FQGNSA. The CDR3 consists of 15 residues. DNA for the CDR3: TGTGCCAGCAGCTTACTGGACATATTGAACACTGAAGCTTTCTTT. Protein sequence: CASSLLDILNTEAFF.

J is TRBJ2-7 and V is TRBV12-3 or TRBV12-4, with 9 positions matching TRBD1. CDR3 length: 14 amino acids. The trim removed 8 bases at V and 9 bases at J, leaving 14 bases unmatched. Written as DNA, the CDR3 is TGTGCCAGCCGGGACAGGGTCGGACGGGCGGGGCAGTACTTC. This codes for CASRDRVGRAGQYF.